Each of the 15 T cell receptor beta chains below was sequenced from the same sample in a study of chemoradiotherapy in HPV16-positive cancers (dated 2022 in TCRdb). Libraries were built with the immunoSEQ multiplex PCR assay. TCRdb's version of the immuneACCESS table is confined to in-frame rearrangements and falls short of the full clone set. An unresolved V gene accounts for under half of the shortfall where checked; the remainder is of unknown origin. This sample gives around 30,000 clones in total; 80% to 90% of them show up just once. The ten largest clones take up approximately 3% of the sample. The specimen was blood, collected from a patient who underwent chemoradiotherapy. The receptors were gathered from a human donor with HPV-associated anogenital cancer.

The V and J genes are TRBV11-2 and TRBJ2-5, with 7 nucleotides matching TRBD1. The tail of the sequence fits TRBJ2-7 better, so the J call may be wrong. The CDR3 totals 16 residues. Germline-derived CDR1 and CDR2 are SGHAT and FQNNGV. The CDR3 bases are TGTGCCAGCAGCTTAGGTAAAGGGGGCATCTCCTACGAGCAGTACTTC. This translates into CASSLGKGGISYEQYF.

This chain joins TRBV7-2 and TRBJ2-1; 10 positions match TRBD2. Looked up from germline, CDR1 is SGHTA and CDR2 is FQGNSA. V shed 1 base and J 4 bases; nucleotides not matched to a gene: 10. The CDR3 spans 18 residues. This CDR3 reads CASSLGPSGSGGYNEQFF. CDR3 nucleotide sequence: TGTGCCAGCAGCTTAGGTCCTAGCGGGAGCGGGGGGTACAATGAGCAGTTCTTC.

The chain combines TRBV6-5 with TRBJ2-7, with a weak D call TRBD1 (6 bases). The ends were cut back, 4 bases at V and 6 bases at J, with 10 bases in the middle. There are 12 residues in the CDR3. Germline V lookup: CDR1 MNHEY, CDR2 SVGAGI. The CDR3 spells CASSFGTSEQYF. CDR3 DNA: TGTGCCAGCAGTTTCGGGACATCCGAGCAGTACTTC.

The chain recombines TRBV14 with TRBJ2-5; no definite D call. CDR3 length: 15 amino acids. Germline loops: CDR1 SGHDN, CDR2 FVKESK. Trimming took 1 base from V and 1 from J, leaving 10 bases between them. CDR3 region: CASSQGGTTQETQYF. CDR3 coding DNA: TGTGCCAGCAGCCAAGGTGGAACGACCCAAGAGACCCAGTACTTC.

This clone appeared a few times. The chain couples TRBV5-1 to TRBJ1-4; 11 bases agree with TRBD1. Germline V CDR1 and CDR2: SGHRS, YFSETQ. V shed 0 bases and J 11 bases; nucleotides not matched to a gene: 0. CDR3 length equals 13 residues. The CDR3 sequence: CASSLGDRGKLFF. For the CDR3, the DNA is TGCGCCAGCAGCTTGGGGGACAGGGGGAAACTGTTTTTT.

The rearrangement joins TRBV30 to TRBJ1-1; perhaps TRBD1 as D (5 bases). Germline assignment: CDR1 GTSNPN and CDR2 SVGIG (reference sequence). The CDR3 length is 14 residues. V was pared by 2 bases and J by 0 bases, with 10 bases between. CDR3 residues: CAWSPGTVNTEAFF. The CDR3 bases are TGTGCCTGGAGTCCCGGGACGGTGAACACTGAAGCTTTCTTT.

CDR3 sequence (DNA): TGTGCCGCCGGGCCGAATAATTCACCCCTCCACTTT. Protein sequence: CAAGPNNSPLHF. This chain connects TRBV7-2 to TRBJ1-6, with D hard to call. Trimming removed 11 bases at V and 5 bases at J, with 10 bases between. The CDR3 runs to 12 residues. Per germline, CDR1 SGHTA and CDR2 FQGNSA. Supplemented by reference TRBV7-2 and TRBJ1-6, the full variable domain reads GAGVSQSPSNKVTEKGKDVELRCDPISGHTALYWYRQSLGQGLEFLIYFQGNSAPDKSGLPSDRFSAERTGGSVSTLTIQRTQQEDSAVYLCAAGPNNSPLHFGNGTRLTVT.

V usage is TRBV4-3 and J usage is TRBJ2-3; D unclear. Trimming stripped 0 bases from V and 2 bases from J, with 6 bases between. Germline V CDR1 and CDR2: LGHNA, YSLEER. The CDR3 runs to 14 residues. DNA of the CDR3: TGCGCCAGCAGCCAAGATCAATCCACAGATACGCAGTATTTT. Protein sequence: CASSQDQSTDTQYF.

The chain employs TRBV6-6 and TRBJ1-5; the match to TRBD1 covers 12 bases. The CDR3 consists of 16 residues. V dropped 6 bases and J dropped 6; count of bases not matched to a gene: 9. Germline V gene sequence: CDR1 MNHNY, CDR2 SVGAGI (reference sequence). CDR3 in DNA: TGTGCCAGCAGACCTGGGACAGGGGGCGAAAGTCAGCCCCAGCATTTT. As protein: CASRPGTGGESQPQHF.

In this sample, this clone turned up a few times. The chain carries TRBV5-8 and TRBJ1-2, with a tentative D call TRBD1 (6 bases). The CDR3 runs 15 residues. CDR1 is SGHTS and CDR2 is YDEGEE in the germline V gene. Trimming left V 0 bases short and J 4 bases short, with 13 bases between. The CDR3 here is CASSLATGAGYGYTF. In DNA, the CDR3 is TGTGCCAGCAGCTTGGCCACGGGGGCAGGCTATGGCTACACCTTC.

The chain combines TRBV29-1 with TRBJ2-1; 10 nucleotides agree with TRBD2. V was pared by 6 bases and J by 6 bases, with 14 bases of the junction left unmatched. CDR1 is SQVTM, CDR2 ANQGSEA, per germline. This CDR3 has 16 residues. The CDR3 protein is CSVPGASGSFGNEQFF. CDR3 sequence (DNA): TGCAGCGTGCCCGGAGCTAGCGGGAGTTTCGGCAATGAGCAGTTCTTC.

The chain couples TRBV12-5 to TRBJ2-2, with D perhaps matching TRBD1 (5 bases). Trimming removed 2 bases from V and 7 bases from J, with 11 bases in between. The CDR3 has 14 residues. The germline gives CDR1 LGHNT, CDR2 FRNRAP. CDR3 residues: CASGLKGDGGELFF. The CDR3 DNA is TGTGCTAGTGGTTTGAAAGGGGATGGCGGGGAGCTGTTTTTT.

This rearrangement joins TRBV5-6 to TRBJ2-1, with a weak D call TRBD2 (5 bases). The CDR3 spans 16 residues. The V gene's germline CDR1 is SGHDT and CDR2 YYEEEE. Trimming pared 3 bases from V and 0 bases from J, leaving 13 bases between. DNA of the CDR3: TGTGCCAGCAGCTCCCCTGAGGGCAGCTCCTACAATGAGCAGTTCTTC. Translating it yields CASSSPEGSSYNEQFF. Based on the CDR3 plus reference TRBV5-6 and TRBJ2-1, the full variable domain is DAGVTQSPTHLIKTRGQQVTLRCSPKSGHDTVSWYQQALGQGPQFIFQYYEEEERQRGNFPDRFSGHQFPNYSSELNVNALLLGDSALYLCASSSPEGSSYNEQFFGPGTRLTVL.

This chain links TRBV5-4 with TRBJ2-2, with 11 nucleotides matching TRBD2. The CDR3 is 17 residues long. With 4 bases clipped from V and 1 base from J, the junction kept 6 bases outside the gene matches. CDR1 and CDR2 (germline): SGHNT, YYREEE (reference sequence). In DNA, the CDR3 is TGTGCCAGCAGCCGGCCTAGCGGGGGGAGGAACACCGGGGAGCTGTTTTTT. Encoded protein: CASSRPSGGRNTGELFF. Using reference TRBV5-4 and TRBJ2-2 for the parts outside the CDR3, the full variable domain is ETGVTQSPTHLIKTRGQQVTLRCSSQSGHNTVSWYQQALGQGPQFIFQYYREEENGRGNFPPRFSGLQFPNYSSELNVNALELDDSALYLCASSRPSGGRNTGELFFGEGSRLTVL.

The CDR3 bases are TGTGCCAGCAGCTTAGCGGACAGGGGCTATGAGCAGTTCTTC. Protein product: CASSLADRGYEQFF. This chain joins TRBV7-2 and TRBJ2-1, with 9 nucleotides matching TRBD1. This CDR3 comprises 14 residues. With 0 bases clipped from V and 8 bases from J, the junction kept 2 bases outside the gene matches. The germline V gene has CDR1 SGHTA and CDR2 FQGNSA.